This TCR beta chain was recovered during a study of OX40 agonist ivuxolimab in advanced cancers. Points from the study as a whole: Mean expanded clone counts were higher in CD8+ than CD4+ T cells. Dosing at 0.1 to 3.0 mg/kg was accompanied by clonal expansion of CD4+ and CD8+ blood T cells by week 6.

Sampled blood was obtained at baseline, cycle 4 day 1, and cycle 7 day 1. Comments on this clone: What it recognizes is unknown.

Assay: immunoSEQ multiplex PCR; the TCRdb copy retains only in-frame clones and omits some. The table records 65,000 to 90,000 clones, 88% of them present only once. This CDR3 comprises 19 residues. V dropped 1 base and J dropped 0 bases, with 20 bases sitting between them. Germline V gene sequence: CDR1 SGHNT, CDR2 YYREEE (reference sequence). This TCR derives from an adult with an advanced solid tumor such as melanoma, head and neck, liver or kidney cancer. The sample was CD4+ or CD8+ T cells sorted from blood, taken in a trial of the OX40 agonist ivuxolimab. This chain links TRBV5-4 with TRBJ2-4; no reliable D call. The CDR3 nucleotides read TGTGCCAGCAGCTTGACCAGGTCAGAATCAGGCCTAGCCAAAAACATTCAGTACTTC. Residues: CASSLTRSESGLAKNIQYF.